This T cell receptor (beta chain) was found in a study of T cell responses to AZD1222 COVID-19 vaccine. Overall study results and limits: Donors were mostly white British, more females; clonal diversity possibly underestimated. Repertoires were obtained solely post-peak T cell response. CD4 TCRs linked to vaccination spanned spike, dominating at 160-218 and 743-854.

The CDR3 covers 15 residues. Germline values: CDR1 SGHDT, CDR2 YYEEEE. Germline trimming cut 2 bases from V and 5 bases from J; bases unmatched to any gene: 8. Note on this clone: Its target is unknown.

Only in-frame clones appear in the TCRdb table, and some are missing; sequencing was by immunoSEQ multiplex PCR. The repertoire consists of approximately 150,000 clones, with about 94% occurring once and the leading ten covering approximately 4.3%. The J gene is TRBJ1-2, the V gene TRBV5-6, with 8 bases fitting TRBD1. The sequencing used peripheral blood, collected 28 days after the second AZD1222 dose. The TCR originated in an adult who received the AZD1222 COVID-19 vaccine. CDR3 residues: CASSLTGTGGYGYTF. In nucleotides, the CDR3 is TGTGCCAGCAGCTTAACCGGGACAGGAGGATATGGCTACACCTTC.